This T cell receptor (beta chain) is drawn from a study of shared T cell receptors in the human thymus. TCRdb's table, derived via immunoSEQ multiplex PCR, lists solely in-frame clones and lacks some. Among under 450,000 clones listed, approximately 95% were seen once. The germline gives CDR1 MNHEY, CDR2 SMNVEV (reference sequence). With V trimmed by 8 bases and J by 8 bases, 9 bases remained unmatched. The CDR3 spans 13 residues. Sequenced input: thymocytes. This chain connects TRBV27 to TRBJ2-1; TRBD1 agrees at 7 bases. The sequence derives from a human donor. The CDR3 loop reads CASYRGPVYEQFF. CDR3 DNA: TGTGCCAGCTACAGGGGCCCCGTCTATGAGCAGTTCTTC.